This T cell receptor beta chain comes out of a study of blood T cell repertoires in COVID-19. Whole-study context: Specimens from acute and convalescent COVID-19 originated in the United States, Italy and Spain. In each case, the material was cDNA or gDNA derived from T cells, B-cell-depleted T cells, or PBMCs.

In the original analysis: Using reference gene primer amplification, nucleated cell counts were estimated. Assay: immunoSEQ multiplex PCR; the TCRdb copy retains only in-frame clones and omits some. From that table come the V and J calls and clone size; the DNA was used to work out D and trimming. The table lists 400,000 to 500,000 clones, 86% of them singletons. There are 15 residues in the CDR3. Germline V CDR1 and CDR2: SGDLS, YYNGEE. V lost 4 bases and J 2 bases, leaving 13 bases between the germline ends. The sequence was collected from a woman between 25 and 40 years old with active or convalescent COVID-19. This chain joins TRBV9 and TRBJ1-3; TRBD1 is a possible D gene (6 bases). Sequenced sample: peripheral blood. CDR3 amino acids: CASSSRGAPGNTIYF. CDR3 sequence (DNA): TGTGCCAGCAGCTCCCGGGGGGCACCTGGAAACACCATATATTTT.